The 2 T cell receptor beta chains below all came from one sample that was sequenced in a study of blood T cell repertoires in COVID-19. Data came from immunoSEQ multiplex PCR; TCRdb stores just in-frame clones and leaves some out. The sample yields under 95,000 clones, under 85% seen once. Sequences were obtained from peripheral blood. These receptor sequences come from a woman aged 80 or over with acute or convalescent COVID-19.

This chain joins TRBV7-8 and TRBJ1-3; 8 positions agree with TRBD1. Germline V gene data show CDR1 as SGHVS and CDR2 as FQNEAQ. The CDR3 runs 15 residues. The V gene end was trimmed by 5 bases and the J gene end by 4 bases; junction bases not matched to a gene: 7. The CDR3 DNA follows: TGTGCCAGCAGCCAGGGGGCTGACGGGGGAAACACCATATATTTT. This gives the protein CASSQGADGGNTIYF.

The chain combines TRBV27 with TRBJ2-2, with D unclear. This CDR3 region has 14 residues. CDR1 MNHEY and CDR2 SMNVEV come from the germline V gene (reference sequence). Between the trimmed V and J ends, which lost 2 bases and 6 bases, there was a span of 10 bases. CDR3 residues: CASSLRHTPGELFF. The CDR3 DNA reads TGTGCCAGCAGTTTACGACATACCCCCGGGGAGCTGTTTTTT.